The rows below give T cell receptor beta chains drawn from one sample of a study of immune cell composition in non-small cell lung cancer. Profiling relied on immunoSEQ multiplex PCR, and the TCRdb table lists in-frame clones only, not all of them. This sample has more than 1,200 clones, with more than 60% found just once. Sequencing was carried out using lung tumor tissue. Receptors were obtained from a human donor with non-small cell lung cancer. The CDR3 runs from the conserved cysteine through the conserved F or W. D genes are given only for firm matches. The size entry is marked missing in some rows and otherwise reads once, few, many or a size class.

CDR3nt: TGTGCCAGCAGCCTCGGGACTAGCCGCTACGAGCAGTACTTC
CDR3aa: CASSLGTSRYEQYF
d_gene: TRBD2
abundance: .
v_gene: TRBV11-2
j_gene: TRBJ2-7

CDR3nt: TGCGCCAGCTCACCCAACAGGGATAACTATGGCTACACCTTC
CDR3aa: CASSPNRDNYGYTF
d_gene: .
abundance: .
v_gene: TRBV18
j_gene: TRBJ1-2

CDR3nt: TGTGCCAGCGGATCGGAGACAGGGTCCGGGGAGCTGTTTTTT
CDR3aa: CASGSETGSGELFF
d_gene: TRBD1
abundance: large
v_gene: TRBV2
j_gene: TRBJ2-2

CDR3nt: TGTGCCAGCAGTACCCCAGAGGGGGCACGGGGCTACACCTTC
CDR3aa: CASSTPEGARGYTF
d_gene: TRBD1
abundance: few
v_gene: TRBV28
j_gene: TRBJ1-2

CDR3nt: TGTGCCAGTAGTATAGACGCAGGGCGCACTGAAGCTTTCTTT
CDR3aa: CASSIDAGRTEAFF
d_gene: .
abundance: .
v_gene: TRBV19
j_gene: TRBJ1-1

CDR3nt: TGCGCCAGCAGCCCCCTTTTCGGGGGTCGCACAGATACGCAGTATTTT
CDR3aa: CASSPLFGGRTDTQYF
d_gene: .
abundance: .
v_gene: TRBV5-1
j_gene: TRBJ2-3

CDR3nt: TGTGCCAGCAGCCTGGACCGGGGAGGAGAGACCCAGTACTTC
CDR3aa: CASSLDRGGETQYF
d_gene: .
abundance: .
v_gene: TRBV6-5
j_gene: TRBJ2-5

CDR3nt: TGTGCCAGCAGTGAAGGTAACTTCCAGCCCCAGCATTTT
CDR3aa: CASSEGNFQPQHF
d_gene: .
abundance: .
v_gene: TRBV6-1
j_gene: TRBJ1-5

CDR3nt: TGCAGCGTTAAGACAGGGGAAACTGAAGCTTTCTTT
CDR3aa: CSVKTGETEAFF
d_gene: TRBD1
abundance: .
v_gene: TRBV29-1
j_gene: TRBJ1-1

CDR3nt: TGTGCCAGCAGAGTCAATTTAGACAAGCAGGGGTCTGAAGCTTTCTTT
CDR3aa: CASRVNLDKQGSEAFF
d_gene: .
abundance: .
v_gene: TRBV2
j_gene: TRBJ1-1

CDR3nt: TGTGCCAGCAGGAACTTTTCGGAAACAGACCAAGAGACCCAGTACTTC
CDR3aa: CASRNFSETDQETQYF
d_gene: .
abundance: few
v_gene: TRBV27
j_gene: TRBJ2-5

CDR3nt: TGTGCCAGCAGCGCCCAGCCCGGGTTAGCCAAAAACATTCAGTACTTC
CDR3aa: CASSAQPGLAKNIQYF
d_gene: .
abundance: once
v_gene: TRBV9
j_gene: TRBJ2-4

CDR3nt: TGTGCCAGCAGCCACAGCGATACGCAGTATTTT
CDR3aa: CASSHSDTQYF
d_gene: .
abundance: .
v_gene: TRBV7-9
j_gene: TRBJ2-3

CDR3nt: TGTGCCAGCAGCTTAGAAGGGCTTCGCAGGGCCTCCTACGAGCAGTACTTC
CDR3aa: CASSLEGLRRASYEQYF
d_gene: .
abundance: .
v_gene: TRBV7-9
j_gene: TRBJ2-7

CDR3nt: TGTGCCAGTAGCCACCGGGGAGAGACCCAGTACTTC
CDR3aa: CASSHRGETQYF
d_gene: .
abundance: .
v_gene: TRBV19
j_gene: TRBJ2-5

CDR3nt: TGTGCCAGCAGAATTGGGGGGAAGACAGATACGCAGTATTTT
CDR3aa: CASRIGGKTDTQYF
d_gene: .
abundance: .
v_gene: TRBV5-4
j_gene: TRBJ2-3

CDR3nt: TGCAGCGGGAAGGGCCGGGAGTACTACAATGAGCAGTTCTTC
CDR3aa: CSGKGREYYNEQFF
d_gene: .
abundance: .
v_gene: TRBV29-1
j_gene: TRBJ2-1

CDR3nt: TGTGCCAGCAGCATAGGACTAGCGGGGGCCTACGAGCAGTACTTC
CDR3aa: CASSIGLAGAYEQYF
d_gene: TRBD2
abundance: few
v_gene: TRBV7-8
j_gene: TRBJ2-7

CDR3nt: TGTGCCAGCAGCTTACAGGGGGCAGGTTACGAGCAGTACTTC
CDR3aa: CASSLQGAGYEQYF
d_gene: TRBD1
abundance: few
v_gene: TRBV7-6
j_gene: TRBJ2-7

CDR3nt: TGTGCCAGCAGCTCGGGACTAGCGGGATTACAAGGGAATGAGCAGTTCTTC
CDR3aa: CASSSGLAGLQGNEQFF
d_gene: TRBD2
abundance: .
v_gene: TRBV5-6
j_gene: TRBJ2-1

CDR3nt: TGTGCCAGCAGCGTAGGGGGGGAGCACTACGAGCAGTACTTC
CDR3aa: CASSVGGEHYEQYF
d_gene: .
abundance: .
v_gene: TRBV9
j_gene: TRBJ2-7

CDR3nt: TGTGCCAGCAGCTTAGGGGCAGGATTCGCCTACGAGCAGTACTTC
CDR3aa: CASSLGAGFAYEQYF
d_gene: .
abundance: .
v_gene: TRBV13
j_gene: TRBJ2-7

CDR3nt: TGTGCCATCATGACCAGGACAGGCTCAGCGACCTCTGGGGCCAACGTCCTGACTTTC
CDR3aa: CAIMTRTGSATSGANVLTF
d_gene: TRBD1
abundance: large
v_gene: TRBV10-3
j_gene: TRBJ2-6

CDR3nt: TGTGCCAGCAGCGTAACATCGCGACAGGACACTGAAGCTTTCTTT
CDR3aa: CASSVTSRQDTEAFF
d_gene: .
abundance: .
v_gene: TRBV9
j_gene: TRBJ1-1

CDR3nt: TGCGCCAGCAGCACCGGTGGGAGTCAAACTAATGAAAAACTGTTTTTT
CDR3aa: CASSTGGSQTNEKLFF
d_gene: .
abundance: .
v_gene: TRBV5-1
j_gene: TRBJ1-4

CDR3nt: TGTGCCAGCAGTGCGGACAGTCAGAATTCACCCCTCCACTTT
CDR3aa: CASSADSQNSPLHF
d_gene: .
abundance: .
v_gene: TRBV6-5
j_gene: TRBJ1-6

CDR3nt: TGTGCCAGCAGCACCCGGGGCGGGGCCGGGAACATTCAGTACTTC
CDR3aa: CASSTRGGAGNIQYF
d_gene: .
abundance: .
v_gene: TRBV5-6
j_gene: TRBJ2-4

CDR3nt: TGTGCCAGCAGCGCGGACAATGAGCAGTTCTTC
CDR3aa: CASSADNEQFF
d_gene: .
abundance: large
v_gene: TRBV9
j_gene: TRBJ2-1

CDR3nt: TGTGCCAGCAGCCCGACTAGCGGGCCGAACAATGAGCAGTTCTTC
CDR3aa: CASSPTSGPNNEQFF
d_gene: TRBD2
abundance: .
v_gene: TRBV7-3
j_gene: TRBJ2-1

CDR3nt: TGTGCCAGCAGTGAATTGTCAGGGGTAGTAAGCGGCTACACCTTC
CDR3aa: CASSELSGVVSGYTF
d_gene: .
abundance: .
v_gene: TRBV2
j_gene: TRBJ1-2

CDR3nt: TGTGCCAGCAGTGAAGGTCCATTAGAGGGTAACTATGGCTACACCTTC
CDR3aa: CASSEGPLEGNYGYTF
d_gene: .
abundance: few
v_gene: TRBV2
j_gene: TRBJ1-2

CDR3nt: TGTGCCAGCAGTTACTCGAGATTAGAGCAGTTCTTC
CDR3aa: CASSYSRLEQFF
d_gene: .
abundance: .
v_gene: TRBV6-6
j_gene: TRBJ2-1

CDR3nt: TGTGCCAGTAGTATCTCCGGGACAGGGCCCCAGCCCCAGCATTTT
CDR3aa: CASSISGTGPQPQHF
d_gene: TRBD1
abundance: few
v_gene: TRBV19
j_gene: TRBJ1-5

CDR3nt: TGTGCCAGCAGTTTCGGGACAGGGGAGGGCTACACCTTC
CDR3aa: CASSFGTGEGYTF
d_gene: TRBD1
abundance: .
v_gene: TRBV27
j_gene: TRBJ1-2

CDR3nt: TGCGCCAGCAGCTTGGAGTTGACTAGCACAGATACGCAGTATTTT
CDR3aa: CASSLELTSTDTQYF
d_gene: .
abundance: .
v_gene: TRBV5-1
j_gene: TRBJ2-3

CDR3nt: TGTGCCAGCTCACCCAACAGGGATAACTATGGCTACACCTTC
CDR3aa: CASSPNRDNYGYTF
d_gene: .
abundance: .
v_gene: TRBV18
j_gene: TRBJ1-2

CDR3nt: TGTGCCAGCACTGTCTATACCTACAATGAGCAGTTCTTC
CDR3aa: CASTVYTYNEQFF
d_gene: .
abundance: .
v_gene: TRBV6-1
j_gene: TRBJ2-1

CDR3nt: TGTGCCAGTAGTGTAGCTCAACTGGGCTACACCTTC
CDR3aa: CASSVAQLGYTF
d_gene: .
abundance: once
v_gene: TRBV19
j_gene: TRBJ1-2

CDR3nt: TGTGCCAGCTCACCATCTTTCGGTCAGGCAGATACGCAGTATTTT
CDR3aa: CASSPSFGQADTQYF
d_gene: .
abundance: .
v_gene: TRBV18
j_gene: TRBJ2-3

CDR3nt: TGTGCCAGCAGTCAAGGGGTTTGGGCTAGCGGGTTTCGTAATGAGCAGTTCTTC
CDR3aa: CASSQGVWASGFRNEQFF
d_gene: TRBD2
abundance: .
v_gene: TRBV14
j_gene: TRBJ2-1

CDR3nt: TGTGCCAGTAGCGGACAGGGGGCGTCCTATAATTCACCCCTCCACTTT
CDR3aa: CASSGQGASYNSPLHF
d_gene: TRBD1
abundance: .
v_gene: TRBV19
j_gene: TRBJ1-6

CDR3nt: TGCGCCAGCAGCCAAGATACCAGGAGGGGCTCCTACAATGAGCAGTTCTTC
CDR3aa: CASSQDTRRGSYNEQFF
d_gene: .
abundance: .
v_gene: TRBV4-3
j_gene: TRBJ2-1

CDR3nt: TGTGCCAGCAGCGTAGAAGATAGCTCCTACAATGAGCAGTTCTTC
CDR3aa: CASSVEDSSYNEQFF
d_gene: .
abundance: .
v_gene: TRBV9
j_gene: TRBJ2-1

CDR3nt: TGCGCCAGCAGCCAGTCGATAGCGGGAGGGGTAGATACGCAGTATTTT
CDR3aa: CASSQSIAGGVDTQYF
d_gene: TRBD2
abundance: .
v_gene: TRBV4-1
j_gene: TRBJ2-3

CDR3nt: TGTGCCAGTAGTATATTACAGGGTACTAATGAAAAACTGTTTTTT
CDR3aa: CASSILQGTNEKLFF
d_gene: .
abundance: once
v_gene: TRBV19
j_gene: TRBJ1-4

CDR3nt: TGTGCTAGTGGTTCGGACAGGGACCGGATTAACTATGGCTACACCTTC
CDR3aa: CASGSDRDRINYGYTF
d_gene: TRBD1
abundance: .
v_gene: TRBV12-5
j_gene: TRBJ1-2

CDR3nt: TGTGCCAGCAGTAAGACAGGGCTCGGGTACGAGCAGTACTTC
CDR3aa: CASSKTGLGYEQYF
d_gene: TRBD1
abundance: .
v_gene: TRBV2
j_gene: TRBJ2-7

CDR3nt: TGTGCCAGCCGCGTCTCCGGGGAATCCAGACGGGAGCAGTACTTC
CDR3aa: CASRVSGESRREQYF
d_gene: .
abundance: .
v_gene: TRBV2
j_gene: TRBJ2-7

CDR3nt: TGTGCCAGCAGCCCCCCCGAGGGCGGACACACCGGGGAGCTGTTTTTT
CDR3aa: CASSPPEGGHTGELFF
d_gene: .
abundance: .
v_gene: TRBV7-9
j_gene: TRBJ2-2

CDR3nt: TGTGCCAGCAGTGAAAGACAGCTTTCTGAAGCTTTCTTT
CDR3aa: CASSERQLSEAFF
d_gene: .
abundance: .
v_gene: TRBV2
j_gene: TRBJ1-1

CDR3nt: TGTGCCAGCAGCTTACCGGGACAGGAGAATTCACCCCTCCACTTT
CDR3aa: CASSLPGQENSPLHF
d_gene: TRBD1
abundance: few
v_gene: TRBV5-6
j_gene: TRBJ1-6

CDR3nt: TGTGCCAGCAGCGGGAACCCTCTCTACGAGCAGTACTTC
CDR3aa: CASSGNPLYEQYF
d_gene: .
abundance: .
v_gene: TRBV6-5
j_gene: TRBJ2-7

CDR3nt: TGTGCCAGCTCACCGTCGGTCTCTGGAAACACCATATATTTT
CDR3aa: CASSPSVSGNTIYF
d_gene: .
abundance: .
v_gene: TRBV18
j_gene: TRBJ1-3

CDR3nt: TGCAGCGTCCCGGGACAGCCAGGGACCGGGGAGCTGTTTTTT
CDR3aa: CSVPGQPGTGELFF
d_gene: TRBD1
abundance: .
v_gene: TRBV29-1
j_gene: TRBJ2-2